This TCR beta chain was sequenced in a study of identical twins (dated by TCRdb to the mid-2010s). Turning to the overall study: The study deep-sequenced TCR alpha and beta repertoires from monozygotic twins, unrelated adults of various ages and cord blood to test whether fetal clonotypes persist. Replicate twin experiments were performed at different times using different library preparation protocols to rule out contamination.

All donors were healthy Caucasians. Miltenyi CD45RO+ enrichment and human naive T-cell isolation kits were used to isolate memory (CD45RO+) and naive T cells from PBMC. General conclusions and limits of the study: Compared with coincidental sharing between unrelated individuals, an excess of low generation-probability sequences was observed among out-of-frame TCR alpha sequences shared between twins. Invariant T cells such as MAIT and iNKT could partly confound zero-insertion analyses, although diverse VJ usage argued against such confounding for most clonotypes. Abundant cord blood beta clonotypes carried fewer insertions; young adult naive repertoires showed a weaker similar trend, while memory repertoires showed none. A weaker excess of twin sharing was found in beta out-of-frame sequences because the signal-to-noise ratio was lowered by fewer shared sequences. Recombination models systematically underestimated out-of-frame TCR alpha sharing in monozygotic twins but agreed with sharing between unrelated individuals. Because the same donors could not be followed over many years, the conclusions depended on cross-sectional statistical analysis.

To note about this clonotype: This clone's antigen is unknown. The record has no base qualities; no much larger clone is one base away.

The library came from 5' RACE. Sequencing relied on an Illumina HiSeq 2000. A universal primer binding site was added through template switching, and the final cDNA carried a unique molecular identifier so that TCR cDNA molecules could be counted accurately. First-strand cDNA for TCR alpha and beta chains was synthesized from specific primers in the conserved constant-segment region. To control for contamination, every cDNA library was double barcoded, receiving both a SMART-Mk sample barcode and Illumina barcodes. TruSeq adapter sequences along with Illumina sample barcodes were introduced in two successive PCR steps. TCR alpha and beta cDNA libraries were sequenced on the Illumina HiSeq platform with custom primers. In the paper's pipeline: Unique molecular identifiers were extracted from raw reads with MiGEC, and CDR3 positions were determined with MiXCR. Recombination models were inferred per individual with the repgenHMM and IGoR tools using an EM algorithm. The tcR package in R was used for shared clonotype analysis, with sharing normalized by the product of cloneset sizes. To study raw recombination free of thymic and clonal selection effects, out-of-frame nonproductive sequences were analyzed. Using fastp at Q25 and MiXCR, TCRdb reprocessed the public reads and kept productive beta chains. CDR3 protein sequences are deduplicated, and each keeps its most common genes and DNA. The V and J calls come from TCRdb's annotation, not from the publication. In this sample the table shows fewer than 250,000 distinct CDR3 sequences, approximately 9% of which occur a single time. The ten largest account for over 4.5% of the sample.

The germline V gene specifies SGHVS as CDR1 and FNYEAQ as CDR2. From its cysteine to its phenylalanine, the CDR3 spans 16 amino acids. The DNA shown is the 48-base CDR3, in frame from base 1. V has 5 bases trimmed and J has 4 bases trimmed; junction bases matching no gene number 12. Recombination linked TRBV7-6 to TRBJ2-3; TRBD2 agrees with 7 junctional bases. This clonotype originated in a woman between 18 and 29 years old in good health. The sample taken for sequencing was memory (CD45RO+) T cells sorted from blood. In light of the paper, this sample's cell subset or site label describes: CD45RO+ enriched T cells. This receptor has the CDR3 CASSPTGGGMSDTQYF. The DNA is TGTGCCAGCAGCCCCACGGGCGGGGGTATGTCAGATACGCAGTATTTT.